The T cell receptor beta chain described here comes from a study of cytomegalovirus exposure and HLA in healthy donors. Only one count was recorded for this clone. Its antigen is as yet unknown. Germline values: CDR1 ENHRY, CDR2 SYGVKD. The CDR3 is 18 residues long. The trim removed 0 bases at V and 3 bases at J, leaving 8 bases unmatched. Study-wide points: Overall, roughly 160 TCR beta chains were annotated as cytomegalovirus-associated. High specificity and sensitivity for cytomegalovirus status were reported for the classifier.

The study drew the donors from its approximately 110-subject validation cohort, separate from the approximately 670-subject first cohort. Produced via immunoSEQ multiplex PCR; TCRdb's table is partial and in-frame only. Altogether 100,000 to 150,000 clones are present, roughly 89% being singletons, with the ten largest covering approximately 2%. The chain couples TRBV10-3 to TRBJ2-1; the match to TRBD2 covers 10 bases. The sample was PBMCs. The TCR comes from a woman between 18 and 29 years old in good health and CMV-seronegative. For the CDR3, the DNA is TGTGCCATCAGTGAGTCGAGTAGCGGGGGGTTGGGCTACAATGAGCAGTTCTTC. This translates into CAISESSSGGLGYNEQFF.